This T cell receptor beta chain was sequenced in a study of T cells after yellow fever vaccination. Whole-study findings and limits: It was a small share of clonotypes that appeared in both CD4 and CD8 compartments. Contamination of FACS-sorted repertoires by abundant clonotypes from the bulk population could occur. Reappearing after the booster were most of the clones from primary vaccination (about 96% CD4, 85% to 90% CD8).

Comment on this clonotype: Antigen: not known.

J was trimmed by 2 bases and V by 3 bases; bases with no gene match: 7. Germline V gene data show CDR1 as SGHNT and CDR2 as YYREEE (reference sequence). The CDR3 sequence is 16 residues long. TCR cDNA was made by 5'RACE template switching, adding a universal primer site and UMIs. TCRdb analysed the 5' RACE reads with MiXCR anew, one entry per CDR3 protein. This sample has 200,000 to 250,000 distinct CDR3 sequences; less than 8.5% occur once, and the top ten carry roughly 0.9%. Material: CD4+ T cells sorted from PBMCs, obtained 15 days after the yellow fever booster vaccination. This sequence joins TRBV5-4 and TRBJ2-5, with 10 bases aligning to TRBD2. The receptor was isolated from a man aged 30 to 39 who received the YFV17D yellow fever vaccine. The CDR3 nucleotides read TGTGCCAGCAGCTCTACTAGCGGGATGGAACAAGAGACCCAGTACTTC. This gives the protein CASSSTSGMEQETQYF.